This paragraph covers one T cell receptor (beta chain) sequence. This specimen comes from a study of blood T cell repertoires in COVID-19. TCRdb keeps only in-frame clones here, not all; method: immunoSEQ multiplex PCR. In the table there are about 230,000 clones, about nine tenths of which are singletons. Material: peripheral blood. The TCR originated in a man in his forties or fifties with COVID-19, enrolled during active disease.

The DNA for the CDR3 is TGCGCCAGCAGCTTGGATGGGGCTAACACAGATACGCAGTATTTT. Encoded protein: CASSLDGANTDTQYF. This chain links TRBV5-1 with TRBJ2-3, with D tentatively TRBD1 (5 bases). CDR1 and CDR2 from the germline V gene are SGHRS and YFSETQ. CDR3 length: 15 residues. V lost 0 bases to trimming and J lost 2 bases, with 10 bases between them.